A selection of T cell receptor beta chains follows, all from one sample in a study of response to subunit inactivated influenza vaccine. In TCRdb, the RT-PCR reads were re-called with MiXCR into one record per CDR3 protein. The table shows around 650,000 distinct CDR3 sequences, with about 15% occurring only once. This specimen consisted of PBMCs from blood, obtained about 11 days after vaccination. The receptors were gathered from a man between 50 and 59 years old who received an inactivated influenza vaccine. Both conserved end residues are part of each CDR3. A D gene is named only where the DNA matches it firmly. Size is omitted from some rows. Given values are once, few, many or a class for expanded clones.

size	V	D	J	CDR3	DNA
few	TRBV7-9	-	TRBJ2-3	CASSLGLGSDTQYF	TGTGCCAGCAGCTTAGGCTTGGGTTCAGATACGCAGTATTTT
-	TRBV6-5	-	TRBJ2-7	CASSYLSQGYEQYF	TGTGCCAGCAGTTACTTGTCTCAGGGGTACGAGCAGTACTTC
many	TRBV4-3	TRBD1	TRBJ1-3	CASSQEKQGAGGNTIYF	TGCGCCAGCAGCCAAGAAAAACAGGGGGCTGGTGGAAACACCATATATTTT
many	TRBV28	-	TRBJ2-3	CASRPTVGGRRDTQYF	TGTGCCAGCAGGCCGACCGTGGGGGGCCGCCGGGATACGCAGTATTTT
few	TRBV7-8	-	TRBJ2-7	CASSTTDSYEQYF	TGTGCCAGCAGCACCACCGATTCCTACGAGCAGTACTTC
-	TRBV5-1	-	TRBJ2-6	CASSTGSTGANVLTF	TGCGCCAGCAGCACAGGGTCTACTGGGGCCAACGTCCTGACTTTC
-	TRBV11-3	TRBD2	TRBJ2-1	CASSPDSLAGASEQFF	TGTGCCAGCAGCCCAGACTCACTAGCGGGGGCGTCAGAGCAGTTCTTC
few	TRBV20-1	-	TRBJ1-4	CSALTGLNEKLFF	TGCAGTGCCCTCACAGGGCTTAATGAAAAACTGTTTTTT
-	TRBV4-2	TRBD2	TRBJ2-2	CASSHPGLAGSVELFF	TGTGCCAGCAGCCATCCCGGACTAGCGGGTTCTGTGGAGCTGTTTTTT
-	TRBV20-1	TRBD2	TRBJ2-5	CSAELGTSGQETQYF	TGCAGTGCAGAACTCGGGACTAGCGGGCAAGAGACCCAGTACTTC